The present T cell receptor (beta chain) was sequenced within a study of blood T cell repertoires in COVID-19. The data were produced by immunoSEQ multiplex PCR, yet TCRdb's version contains in-frame clones alone and is incomplete. This table holds roughly 500,000 clones, 89% found once. During active infection, Seattle patients enrolled and were then monitored through disease. Germline loops: CDR1 SNHLY, CDR2 FYNNEI. J gave up 0 bases and V 8 bases, and 13 bases lay outside the gene matches. This CDR3 contains 17 residues. This clone was seen just once. V usage is TRBV2 and J usage is TRBJ2-1, with TRBD1 matching over 7 bases. Material: peripheral blood. This TCR derives from a man between 18 and 29 years old with COVID-19, enrolled during active disease. The CDR3 DNA sequence: TGTGCCAGCGATTGGGGACAGATAATCTTCTCCTACAATGAGCAGTTCTTC. The encoded protein is CASDWGQIIFSYNEQFF.